This T cell receptor beta chain was recorded in a study of cytomegalovirus exposure and HLA in healthy donors (dated by TCRdb to about 2017). About the study as a whole: According to an earlier analysis of a few hundred of the donors, about 179 million T cells yielded some 110 million unique TCR beta sequences and about 280 Gb of sequence data. Alongside the repertoire data, information on donor age, sex, ethnicity and CMV serostatus was compiled. Among around 400 genotyped donors of the cohort, an average of approximately 240,000 unique TCR beta nucleotide sequences was sequenced per donor, of which about 20% were non-productive. Rather than drawing on any new phenotypic data, the later analysis identified candidate immune exposures from TCR beta sequences and the way those sequences occurred across donors. The number of typed donors differed by locus: about 629-630 for A, B, C, DRB1 and DQB1; approximately 530 for DQA1; fewer than 610 for DPA1; and approximately 450 for DPB1. The study profiled the T cell repertoires of more than 500 subjects by immunosequencing and related them to cytomegalovirus serostatus. A later genetic analysis took genome-wide SNP genotypes for about three fifths of the roughly 670 donors and used that subset as a discovery cohort. All discovery cohort repertoires had been generated on a single sequencing platform. The study combined high-throughput TCR immunosequencing, statistical association of individual TCRs with disease status, and machine learning to predict cytomegalovirus infection status. The study was designed to test whether signatures of past pathogen exposure could be identified by cataloging public T cell receptors. Along with the roughly 670-subject first cohort, a separate validation cohort of 120 different subjects was used. Both class I and class II loci were covered by HLA typing, at four-digit resolution. To decide whether each TCR beta V gene segment behaved as functional or pseudogenic, an earlier analysis of some 580 of the donors relied on high-throughput TCR beta sequencing. Roughly 5 DR-DQ haplotypes were handled as single units for association and clustering, since linkage in the cohort was strong. A later analysis re-analyzed previously published TCR beta repertoires from roughly 690 donors and added high-resolution HLA genotyping to study TCR occurrence patterns. An early release covering some 640 HLA-typed donors comprised about 320 gigabases of sequencing data and roughly 85 million unique TCR sequences. The genetic ancestry cluster associated with self-reported Caucasian donors included over 80% of the 398 genotyped donors. Summary of the overall study and its limitations: In an earlier analysis of some 540 of the donors, most TCR beta V segments appeared in productive rearrangements about 87% or about 30% of the time, broadly matching IMGT annotations. A later analysis found that most CMV-associated TCR beta chains appeared HLA-restricted, with HLA associations seemingly driven largely by CMV exposure. The authors suggested that the approach could potentially be extended to other disease states and immunological phenotypes. Strong co-occurrence of HLA alleles, especially DR and DQ, made assigning TCR associations to individual alleles difficult. In this cohort, only TCR beta chains were sequenced, and detectable features were limited by the absence of alpha or paired-chain data. Several of the top co-occurrence clusters appeared to be linked to parvovirus B19, influenza, CMV and Epstein-Barr virus, according to a later analysis. The sequencing pipeline was judged likely to have produced a cluster of highly shared sequence variants as a technical artifact. Because some donors lacked HLA typing at each locus, the association tests relied only on the typed subset. A further reported finding was that TCR beta sequences accurately predicted the HLA-A and HLA-B alleles for most subjects in the first cohort. The classifier was reported to diagnose cytomegalovirus status with high specificity and sensitivity in both the original cohort and the validation cohort. The study listed 150 to 200 TCR beta chains as associated with cytomegalovirus. In a later genetic analysis, fewer N-insertions in productive TCRs were reported among donors in an Asian-associated ancestry cluster than the roughly 700-donor mean. Immune exposure information for the cohort was limited to CMV serostatus. Correlated functional status among segregating V segments might be attributable to linkage disequilibrium, but an unknown experimental factor could not be ruled out. In a later analysis, the rate of TCR association differed among HLA loci, with DRB1 alleles having the most associated TCRs and HLA-C alleles having the fewest. Across donors, most TCR sequences were observed very rarely, whereas some public TCRs were present in many individuals. The earlier analysis of nearly 600 of the donors excluded roughly 17 rarely observed V segments, including chromosome 9 orphons, because counts were too low. Some IMGT-functional V segments, including TRBV6-2 and TRBV6-3, could not be distinguished by the 87-base-pair reads and were therefore excluded. A later analysis found that HLA-associated TCR beta chains were more clonally expanded and had lower generation probabilities than equally common non-associated chains. Roughly uniform sequencing depth across donors was assumed in presence/absence analyses, although this assumption may not hold. An association between a missense DCLRE1C variant and V-gene and J-gene trimming of TCR beta chains was found in a later genetic analysis and replicated in an independent cohort. A later analysis associated about 17,000 TCR beta sequences with specific HLA alleles at a false discovery rate of 0.05. A few of the identified cytomegalovirus-associated TCR beta chains were confirmed in vitro to be specific for cytomegalovirus antigens.

Receptor libraries were prepared by the immunoSEQ multiplex PCR assay. For the multiplex PCR, a mixture combining 60 forward primers for TCR Vbeta segments and 13 reverse primers for TCR Jbeta segments was used. The CDR3 region of rearranged TCR beta genes was amplified from genomic DNA with a multiplex PCR assay. The amplified TCR beta libraries were sequenced on the Illumina HiSeq System as 87-base-pair reads. The authors' analysis ran thus. A later analysis tallied approximately 87 million unique TCR beta chains across the 600 to 700 repertoires, and roughly 11 million of those chains were shared by two or more donors. Raw reads were error-corrected and collapsed into unique sequences with a nearest-neighbor algorithm that merged closely related sequences to remove PCR and sequencing errors. Alignment of CDR3 sequences to IMGT reference sequences was used to assign V, D and J gene segments. Each retained sequence needed at least a six-nucleotide match to both a V gene segment and a J gene segment. Rearrangements were classified as productive when the CDR3 lacked stop codons and remained in frame with V and J, and all other rearrangements were classified as non-productive. Following IMGT convention, CDR3 was defined as the stretch from the second conserved V-encoded cysteine to the conserved J-encoded phenylalanine. The earlier analysis of a few hundred of the donors excluded any sequence lacking an unambiguous match to a single V gene segment. In an earlier analysis of several hundred of the donors, a V segment was called functional when productive rearrangements were above 56.7%, and segregating when the standard deviation between donors exceeded 5%. A statistical classification framework was built for diagnosing cytomegalovirus status from the catalog of TCR beta chain sequences. A later analysis assigned V and J genes by comparing TCR nucleotide sequences with IMGT/GENE-DB human TR gene sequences. A later analysis assigned CDR3 sequences and most-parsimonious VDJ recombination scenarios with the TCRdist pipeline. A later analysis defined each TCR beta chain by its CDR3 amino acid sequence plus V-gene family, and excluded reads lacking a unique V-gene family. In a later analysis, around 650 highly shared, low-generation-probability nucleotide sequences were removed to address suspected cross-contamination and a sequencing artifact. For each public chain, a later analysis derived a clonal expansion index from normalized ranks of inferred template counts within each repertoire. A later analysis computed generation probabilities with a VDJ recombination model fitted to out-of-frame rearrangements, and checked the results against IGoR. A later analysis scored TCR-TCR, TCR-HLA and TCR-CMV co-occurrence with hypergeometric tests, applying a repertoire-size bias correction to TCR pairs. In a later analysis, false discovery rates were estimated by permuting HLA or CMV assignments 20 times. In a later analysis, co-occurring TCRs were grouped with DBSCAN, and TCRdist sequence similarity was added when clustering was performed within HLA-allele-positive subsets. Repertoires with fewer than 30,000 or more than 120,000 public chains, plus five repertoires with anomalous nucleotide sharing, were excluded from co-occurrence clustering. TCRdb stores this immuneACCESS table with in-frame sequences only. Part of the clones is absent; in the studies checked, under half of the shortfall reflects unresolved V genes, and no reason is known for the rest. For V, J and clone size, that table is used; D and trimming come from the DNA. The table for this sample lists 120,000 or so clones; about four fifths of them were counted only once. 7.5% to 10% of the sample rests with the top ten.

CDR1 SNHLY and CDR2 FYNNEI were looked up in the germline V gene. A distance of 7 bases separates the germline ends of V and J, which lose 4 bases and 1 base respectively. Including the terminal cysteine and phenylalanine, the CDR3 comprises 14 residues. The only DNA kept is the CDR3, 42 bases in frame from the first base. The cohort was made up of approximately 670 healthy bone marrow donors. All cohort members were sampled while nominally healthy, although unrecorded immune exposures were likely present. The donor tested CMV seropositive and was one of the 289 seropositive cohort members. Every donor gave a peripheral blood sample, and the peripheral blood mononuclear cells from that sample were used for TCR beta sequencing. The Qiagen DNeasy Blood Extraction Kit was used to extract genomic DNA from the blood cell samples. A word on this clone: Its binding antigen is unknown. The record has no base qualities; no much larger clone is one base away.

The clonotype comes from a female donor in good health and CMV-seropositive. The sequencing sample was made of PBMCs. Here the chain combines TRBV2 and TRBJ2-2; no D segment can be confidently identified. This receptor has the CDR3 CASSGLMNTGELFF. The DNA sequence reads TGTGCCAGCAGTGGACTGATGAACACCGGGGAGCTGTTTTTT.